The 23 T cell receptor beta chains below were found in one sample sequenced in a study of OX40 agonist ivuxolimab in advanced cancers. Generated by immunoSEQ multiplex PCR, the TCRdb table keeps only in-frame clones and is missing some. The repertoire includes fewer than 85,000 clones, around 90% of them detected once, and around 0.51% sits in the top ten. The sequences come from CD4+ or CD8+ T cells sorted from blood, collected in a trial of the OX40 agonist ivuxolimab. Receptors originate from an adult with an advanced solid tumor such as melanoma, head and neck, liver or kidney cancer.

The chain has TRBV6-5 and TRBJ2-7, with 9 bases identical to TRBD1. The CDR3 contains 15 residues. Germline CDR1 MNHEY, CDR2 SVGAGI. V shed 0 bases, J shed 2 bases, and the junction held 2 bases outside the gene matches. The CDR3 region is CASSYSGQGTYEQYF. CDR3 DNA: TGTGCCAGCAGTTACTCCGGACAGGGGACCTACGAGCAGTACTTC.

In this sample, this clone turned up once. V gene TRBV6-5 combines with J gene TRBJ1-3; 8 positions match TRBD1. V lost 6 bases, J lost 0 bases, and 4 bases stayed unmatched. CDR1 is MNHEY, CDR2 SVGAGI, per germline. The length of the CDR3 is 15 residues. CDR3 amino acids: CASRRQGNSGNTIYF. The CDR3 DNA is TGTGCCAGCAGACGACAGGGGAACTCTGGAAACACCATATATTTT.

This chain's CDR3 is CASSLQGGNQPQHF. CDR3 nucleotide sequence: TGTGCCAGCAGCTTACAGGGCGGCAATCAGCCCCAGCATTTT. V gene TRBV6-1 combines with J gene TRBJ1-5; a weak D match, TRBD1 (6 bases). CDR1 is MNHNS, CDR2 SASEGT, per germline. The CDR3 extends over 14 amino acids. The V and J ends lost 6 bases and 2 bases respectively, with 11 bases between them.

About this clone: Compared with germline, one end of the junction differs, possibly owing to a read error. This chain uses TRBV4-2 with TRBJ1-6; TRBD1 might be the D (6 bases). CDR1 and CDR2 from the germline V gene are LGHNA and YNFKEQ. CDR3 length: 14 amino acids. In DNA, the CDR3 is TGTGCCAGCAGTCAAGGGAGGGGCGGGGGCTACCTCCACTTT. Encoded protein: CASSQGRGGGYLHF.

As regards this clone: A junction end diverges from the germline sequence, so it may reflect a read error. CDR3 DNA: TGTGCTAGCAGCCCACTAGTGGCCGGGGAGCTGTTTTTT. Amino acid sequence: CASSPLVAGELFF. The rearrangement uses TRBV7-7 and TRBJ2-2; a weak D match, TRBD2 (5 bases). This CDR3 contains 13 residues. Germline V CDR1 and CDR2: SSHAT, FNYEAQ (reference sequence).

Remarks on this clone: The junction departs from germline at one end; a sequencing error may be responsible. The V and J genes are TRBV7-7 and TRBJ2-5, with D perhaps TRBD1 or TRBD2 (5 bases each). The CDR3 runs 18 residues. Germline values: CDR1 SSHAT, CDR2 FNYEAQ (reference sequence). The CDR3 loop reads CASSILLLRTPGEETQYF. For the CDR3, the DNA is TGTGCTAGCAGCATCCTCCTGCTGAGGACACCCGGGGAAGAGACCCAGTACTTC. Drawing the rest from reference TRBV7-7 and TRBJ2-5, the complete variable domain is GAGVSQSPRYKVTKRGQDVTLRCDPISSHATLYWYQQALGQGPEFLTYFNYEAQPDKSGLPSDRFSAERPEGSISTLTIQRTEQRDSAMYRCASSILLLRTPGEETQYFGPGTRLLVL.

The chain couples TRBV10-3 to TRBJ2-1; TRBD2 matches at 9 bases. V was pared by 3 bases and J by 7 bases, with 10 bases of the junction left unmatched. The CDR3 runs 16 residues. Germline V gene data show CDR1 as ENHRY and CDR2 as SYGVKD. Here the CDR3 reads CAISDAAGGPGNEQFF. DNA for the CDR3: TGTGCCATCAGTGATGCCGCGGGAGGGCCGGGAAATGAGCAGTTCTTC.

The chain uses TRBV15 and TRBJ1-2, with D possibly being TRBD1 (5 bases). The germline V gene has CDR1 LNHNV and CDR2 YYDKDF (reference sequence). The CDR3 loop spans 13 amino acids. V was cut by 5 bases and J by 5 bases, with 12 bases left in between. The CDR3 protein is CATSRDGVYGYTF. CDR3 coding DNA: TGTGCCACCAGCCGGGACGGTGTTTATGGCTACACCTTC.

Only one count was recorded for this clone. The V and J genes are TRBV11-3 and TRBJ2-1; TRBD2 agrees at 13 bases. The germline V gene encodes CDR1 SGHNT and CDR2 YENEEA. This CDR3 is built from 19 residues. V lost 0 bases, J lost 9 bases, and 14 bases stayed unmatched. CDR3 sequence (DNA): TGTGCCAGCAGCTTAGATCCCCTCATTGGGACTAGCGGGACTCCTGAGCAGTTCTTC. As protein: CASSLDPLIGTSGTPEQFF. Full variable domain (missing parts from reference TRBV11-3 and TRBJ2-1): EAGVVQSPRYKIIEKKQPVAFWCNPISGHNTLYWYLQNLGQGPELLIRYENEEAVDDSQLPKDRFSAERLKGVDSTLKIQPAELGDSAVYLCASSLDPLIGTSGTPEQFFGPGTRLTVL.

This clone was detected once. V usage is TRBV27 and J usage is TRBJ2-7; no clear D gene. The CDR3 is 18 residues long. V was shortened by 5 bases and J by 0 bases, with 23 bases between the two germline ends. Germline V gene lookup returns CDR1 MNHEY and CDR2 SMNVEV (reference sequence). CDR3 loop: CASSLSSGSAASSYEQYF. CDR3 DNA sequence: TGTGCCAGCAGTCTGAGTTCCGGGTCTGCAGCTAGCTCCTACGAGCAGTACTTC.

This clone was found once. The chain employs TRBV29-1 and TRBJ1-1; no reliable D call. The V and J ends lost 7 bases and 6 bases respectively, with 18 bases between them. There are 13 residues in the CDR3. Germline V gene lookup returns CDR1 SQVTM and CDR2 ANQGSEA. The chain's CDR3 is CSARWGIVSEAFF. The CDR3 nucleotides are TGCAGCGCCAGGTGGGGTATCGTTTCTGAAGCTTTCTTT.

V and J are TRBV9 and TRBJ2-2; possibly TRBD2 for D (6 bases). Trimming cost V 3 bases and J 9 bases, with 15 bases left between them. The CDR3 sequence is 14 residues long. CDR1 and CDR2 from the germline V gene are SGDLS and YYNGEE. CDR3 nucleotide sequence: TGTGCCAGCAGCGCGGGACTGCATGGGTGGGAGCTGTTTTTT. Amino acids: CASSAGLHGWELFF.

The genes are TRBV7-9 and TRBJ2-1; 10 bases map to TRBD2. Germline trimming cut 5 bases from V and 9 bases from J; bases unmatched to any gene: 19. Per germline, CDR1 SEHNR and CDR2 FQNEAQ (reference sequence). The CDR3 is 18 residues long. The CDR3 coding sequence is TGTGCCAGCAGCCCTACCCCATTCGAGCGGGAGGGCCGGTCTGAGCAGTTCTTC. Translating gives CASSPTPFEREGRSEQFF.

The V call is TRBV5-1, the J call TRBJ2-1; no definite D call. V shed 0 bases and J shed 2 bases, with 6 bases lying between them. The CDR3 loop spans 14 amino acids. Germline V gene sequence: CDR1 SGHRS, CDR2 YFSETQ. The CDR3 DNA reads TGCGCCAGCAGCTTGGAATTAGCCTACAATGAGCAGTTCTTC. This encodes CASSLELAYNEQFF.

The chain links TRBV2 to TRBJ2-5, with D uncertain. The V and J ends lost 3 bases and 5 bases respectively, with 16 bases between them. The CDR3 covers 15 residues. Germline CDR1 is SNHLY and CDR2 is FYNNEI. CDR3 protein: CASSDWLKGPETQYF. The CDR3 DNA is TGTGCCAGCAGTGATTGGCTCAAGGGTCCCGAGACCCAGTACTTC.

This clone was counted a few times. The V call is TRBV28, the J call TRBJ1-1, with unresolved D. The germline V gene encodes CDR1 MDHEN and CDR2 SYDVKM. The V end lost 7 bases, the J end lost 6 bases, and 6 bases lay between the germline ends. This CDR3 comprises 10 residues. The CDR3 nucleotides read TGTGCCAGCAAGGACGCTGAAGCTTTCTTT. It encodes CASKDAEAFF.

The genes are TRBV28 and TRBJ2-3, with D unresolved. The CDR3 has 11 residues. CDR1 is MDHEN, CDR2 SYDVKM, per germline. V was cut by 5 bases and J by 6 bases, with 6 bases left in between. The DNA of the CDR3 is TGTGCCAGCAGTCACCGGGATACGCAGTATTTT. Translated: CASSHRDTQYF. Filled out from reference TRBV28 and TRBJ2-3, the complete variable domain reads DVKVTQSSRYLVKRTGEKVFLECVQDMDHENMFWYRQDPGLGLRLIYFSYDVKMKEKGDIPEGYSVSREKKERFSLILESASTNQTSMYLCASSHRDTQYFGPGTRLTVL.

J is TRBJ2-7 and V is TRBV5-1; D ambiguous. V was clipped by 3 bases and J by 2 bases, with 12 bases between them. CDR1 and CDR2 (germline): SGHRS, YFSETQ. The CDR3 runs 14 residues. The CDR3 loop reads CASSSPVPPYEQYF. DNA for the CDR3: TGCGCCAGCAGCTCCCCCGTCCCTCCCTACGAGCAGTACTTC. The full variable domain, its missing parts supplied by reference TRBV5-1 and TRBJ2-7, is KAGVTQTPRYLIKTRGQQVTLSCSPISGHRSVSWYQQTPGQGLQFLFEYFSETQRNKGNFPGRFSGRQFSNSRSEMNVSTLELGDSALYLCASSSPVPPYEQYFGPGTRLTVT.

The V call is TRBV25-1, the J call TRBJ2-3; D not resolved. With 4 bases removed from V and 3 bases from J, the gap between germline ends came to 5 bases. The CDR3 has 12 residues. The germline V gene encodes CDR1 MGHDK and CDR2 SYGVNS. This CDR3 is CASSVATDTQYF. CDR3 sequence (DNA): TGTGCCAGCAGTGTAGCTACAGATACGCAGTATTTT.

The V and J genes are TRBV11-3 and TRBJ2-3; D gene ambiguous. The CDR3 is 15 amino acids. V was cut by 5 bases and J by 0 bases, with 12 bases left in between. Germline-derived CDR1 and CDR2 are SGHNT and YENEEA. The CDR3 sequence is CASSGRLTSTDTQYF. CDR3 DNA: TGTGCCAGCAGCGGCAGGTTAACTAGCACAGATACGCAGTATTTT. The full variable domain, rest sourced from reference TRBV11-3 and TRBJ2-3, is EAGVVQSPRYKIIEKKQPVAFWCNPISGHNTLYWYLQNLGQGPELLIRYENEEAVDDSQLPKDRFSAERLKGVDSTLKIQPAELGDSAVYLCASSGRLTSTDTQYFGPGTRLTVL.

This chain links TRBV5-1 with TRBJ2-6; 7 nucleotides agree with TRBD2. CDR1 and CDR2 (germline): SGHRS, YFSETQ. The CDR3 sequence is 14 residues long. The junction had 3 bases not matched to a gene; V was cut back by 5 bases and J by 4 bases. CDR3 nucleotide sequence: TGCGCCAGCAGACCGACTAGCGGGGCCAACGTCCTGACTTTC. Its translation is CASRPTSGANVLTF.

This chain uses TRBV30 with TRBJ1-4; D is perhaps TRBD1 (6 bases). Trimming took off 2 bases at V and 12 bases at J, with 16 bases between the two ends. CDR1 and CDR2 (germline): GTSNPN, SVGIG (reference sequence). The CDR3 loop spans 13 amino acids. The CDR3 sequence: CAWSQGGLGELFF. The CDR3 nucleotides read TGTGCCTGGAGTCAAGGGGGGCTGGGGGAACTGTTTTTT.

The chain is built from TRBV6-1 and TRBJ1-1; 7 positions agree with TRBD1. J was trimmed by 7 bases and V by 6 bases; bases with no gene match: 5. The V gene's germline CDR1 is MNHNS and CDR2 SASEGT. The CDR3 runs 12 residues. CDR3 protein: CASSPRGIEAFF. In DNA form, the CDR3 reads TGTGCCAGCAGCCCCAGGGGGATTGAAGCTTTCTTT.